Shown below are 8 T cell receptor beta chains from a single sample sequenced in a study of Graves' ophthalmopathy and Graves' hyperthyroidism. RNA transcripts were the template, and TCR beta CDR3 regions were amplified from them. RT-PCR in the first round used HTBI primers; a second-round multiplex PCR followed. In TCRdb, the multiplex PCR reads were re-called with MiXCR into one record per CDR3 protein. The sample gives about 660,000 distinct CDR3 sequences, about 40% of which show up once; under 3.5% is in the top ten. Sequencing input: peripheral blood. The receptors shown here come from an adult man with Graves' ophthalmopathy.

The J gene is TRBJ2-7, the V gene TRBV7-2, with D possibly called TRBD1 or TRBD2 (5 bases each). V shed 3 bases and J shed 6 bases, with 21 bases lying between them. Germline V gene sequence: CDR1 SGHTA, CDR2 FQGNSA. The CDR3 length is 16 residues. CDR3 amino acids: CASSLKRGRRPSEQYF. The CDR3 DNA is TGTGCCAGCAGCTTGAAGAGGGGACGGAGACCCTCCGAGCAGTACTTC.

This chain links TRBV20-1 with TRBJ2-7; D is uncertain. The length of the CDR3 is 15 residues. Germline CDR1 and CDR2: DFQATT and SNEGSKA (reference sequence). Trimming shortened V by 0 bases and J by 4 bases, and 16 bases separated the two germline ends. CDR3 coding DNA: TGCAGTGCTAGAGATCTAAGGGAAGGGCTGTACGAGCAGTACTTC. Protein product: CSARDLREGLYEQYF.

This clonotype was seen more than once but under ten times. This chain uses TRBV5-1 with TRBJ1-2, with a tentative D call TRBD1 (6 bases). The CDR3 spans 15 residues. Germline-derived CDR1 and CDR2 are SGHRS and YFSETQ. The ends were cut back, 5 bases at V and 2 bases at J, with 16 bases in the middle. CDR3 sequence (DNA): TGCGCCAGCAGAGGACAGCCGGGGGAAAACTATGGCTACACCTTC. Residues: CASRGQPGENYGYTF. The full variable domain, in which reference TRBV5-1 and TRBJ1-2 provide the parts outside the CDR3, is KAGVTQTPRYLIKTRGQQVTLSCSPISGHRSVSWYQQTPGQGLQFLFEYFSETQRNKGNFPGRFSGRQFSNSRSEMNVSTLELGDSALYLCASRGQPGENYGYTFGSGTRLTVV.

This clonotype came up many times. The gene calls are TRBV5-1 and TRBJ1-2; unclear D gene. The germline V and J ends were trimmed by 6 bases and 0 bases, with 12 bases remaining between them. CDR1 is SGHRS and CDR2 is YFSETQ in the germline V gene. The CDR3 has 14 residues. In DNA form, the CDR3 reads TGCGCCAGCACCCTTGGCAGAGCTAACTATGGCTACACCTTC. Translation gives CASTLGRANYGYTF.

This clonotype was seen repeatedly, ten times or more. In DNA, the CDR3 is TGCGCCAGCAGTGAGTGGGACTACGAGCAGTACTTC. Protein sequence: CASSEWDYEQYF. The chain has TRBV10-2 and TRBJ2-7; D remains ambiguous. CDR1 and CDR2 (germline): WSHSY, SAAADI. V was trimmed by 1 base and J by 3 bases, leaving 4 bases between them. This CDR3 has 12 amino acids.

A note on this clonotype: Being one base from a much bigger clone, this may be a read error. This chain connects TRBV20-1 to TRBJ2-7; no firm D call. Germline lookup yields CDR1 DFQATT and CDR2 SNEGSKA (reference sequence). The CDR3 length is 14 residues. Trimming cost V 1 base and J 2 bases, with 12 bases left between them. CDR3 in amino acids: CSARGALRPYEQYF. The CDR3 coding sequence is TGCAGTGCTAGAGGTGCGCTACGCCCCTACGAGCAGTACTTC.

This clonotype was detected only once. The rearrangement links TRBV20-1 to TRBJ1-1, with 8 positions matching TRBD1. J lost 9 bases, V lost 0 bases, and 3 bases had no gene match. The CDR3 runs 12 residues. The germline CDR1 and CDR2 sequences are DFQATT and SNEGSKA (reference sequence). CDR3 sequence: CSAREGDRQAFF. CDR3 sequence (DNA): TGCAGTGCTAGAGAGGGGGACAGGCAAGCTTTCTTT.

In regard to this clonotype: Since no conserved phenylalanine or tryptophan closes the CDR3, a read error is the likely cause. The chain carries TRBV29-1 and TRBJ1-2; 7 bases match TRBD1. The CDR3 extends over 11 amino acids. V was pared by 6 bases and J by 10 bases, with 8 bases of the junction left unmatched. Germline CDR1 is SQVTM and CDR2 is ANQGSEA. In nucleotides, the CDR3 is TGCAGCGTGAGACCGGACAGGATCTACACCTTG. It yields the protein CSVRPDRIYTL.